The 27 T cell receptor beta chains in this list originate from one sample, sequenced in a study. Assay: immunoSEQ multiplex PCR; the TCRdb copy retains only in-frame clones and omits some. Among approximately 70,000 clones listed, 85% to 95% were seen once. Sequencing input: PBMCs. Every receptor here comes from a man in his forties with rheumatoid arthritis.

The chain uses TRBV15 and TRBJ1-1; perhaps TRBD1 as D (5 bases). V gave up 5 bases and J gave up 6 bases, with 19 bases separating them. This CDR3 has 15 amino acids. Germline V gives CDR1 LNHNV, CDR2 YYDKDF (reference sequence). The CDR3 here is CATSSRARIGAEAFF. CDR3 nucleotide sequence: TGTGCCACCAGCTCGCGGGCCAGAATAGGGGCTGAAGCTTTCTTT.

Here the CDR3 DNA reads TGTGCCAGCAGCTTCGAAGGGGGGGCCTACGAGCAGTACTTC. Protein: CASSFEGGAYEQYF. The rearrangement joins TRBV7-2 to TRBJ2-7; a possible D gene is TRBD2 (7 bases). V was cut by 3 bases and J by 2 bases, with 11 bases left in between. The germline V gene encodes CDR1 SGHTA and CDR2 FQGNSA. The CDR3 runs to 14 residues.

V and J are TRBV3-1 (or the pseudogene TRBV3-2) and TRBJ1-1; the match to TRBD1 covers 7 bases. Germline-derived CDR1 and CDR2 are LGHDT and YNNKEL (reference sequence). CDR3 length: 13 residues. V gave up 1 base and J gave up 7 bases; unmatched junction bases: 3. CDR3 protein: CASSQGGTDEAFF. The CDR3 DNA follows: TGTGCCAGCAGCCAAGGAGGGACAGATGAAGCTTTCTTT.

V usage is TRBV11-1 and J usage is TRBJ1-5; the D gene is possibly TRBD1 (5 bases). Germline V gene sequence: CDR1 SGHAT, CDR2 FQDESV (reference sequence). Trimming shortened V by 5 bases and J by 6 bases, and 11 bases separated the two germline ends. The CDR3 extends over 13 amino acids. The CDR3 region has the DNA TGTGCCAGCAGCCGATCCGGGACTCAGCCCCAGCATTTT. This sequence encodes CASSRSGTQPQHF. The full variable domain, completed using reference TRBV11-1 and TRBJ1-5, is EAEVAQSPRYKITEKSQAVAFWCDPISGHATLYWYRQILGQGPELLVQFQDESVVDDSQLPKDRFSAERLKGVDSTLKIQPAELGDSAMYLCASSRSGTQPQHFGDGTRLSIL.

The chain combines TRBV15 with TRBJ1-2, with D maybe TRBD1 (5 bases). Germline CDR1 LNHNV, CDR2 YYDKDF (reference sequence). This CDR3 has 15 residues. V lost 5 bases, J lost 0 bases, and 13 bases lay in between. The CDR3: CATSPLRGPNYGYTF. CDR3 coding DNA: TGTGCCACCAGCCCCCTTCGGGGACCTAACTATGGCTACACCTTC.

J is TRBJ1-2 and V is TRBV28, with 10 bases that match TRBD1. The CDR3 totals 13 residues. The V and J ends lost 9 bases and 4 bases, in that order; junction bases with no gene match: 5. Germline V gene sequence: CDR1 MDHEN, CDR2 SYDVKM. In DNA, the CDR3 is TGTGCCAGTGACAGGGGGCTTACCTATGGCTACACCTTC. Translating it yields CASDRGLTYGYTF.

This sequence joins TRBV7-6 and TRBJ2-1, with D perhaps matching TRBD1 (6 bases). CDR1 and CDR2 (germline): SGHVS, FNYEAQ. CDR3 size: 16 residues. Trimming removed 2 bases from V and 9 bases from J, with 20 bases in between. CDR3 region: CASSLNRGREGGEQFF. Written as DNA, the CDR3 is TGTGCCAGCAGCTTAAATCGGGGCCGGGAAGGGGGTGAGCAGTTCTTC.

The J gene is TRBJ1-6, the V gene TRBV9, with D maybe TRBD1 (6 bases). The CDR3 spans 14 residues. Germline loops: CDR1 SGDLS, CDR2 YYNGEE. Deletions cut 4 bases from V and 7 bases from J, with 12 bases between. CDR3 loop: CASSLAGDNSPLHF. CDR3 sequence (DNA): TGTGCCAGCAGCCTAGCAGGGGACAATTCACCCCTCCACTTT.

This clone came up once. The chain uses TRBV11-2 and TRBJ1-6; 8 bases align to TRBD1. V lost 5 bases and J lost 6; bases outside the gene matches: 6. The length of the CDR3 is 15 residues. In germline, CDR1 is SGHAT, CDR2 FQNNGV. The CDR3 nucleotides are TGTGCCAGCAGCCGTCGGACAGGGCCTAATTCACCCCTCCACTTT. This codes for CASSRRTGPNSPLHF. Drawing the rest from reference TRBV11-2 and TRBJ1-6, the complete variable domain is EAGVAQSPRYKIIEKRQSVAFWCNPISGHATLYWYQQILGQGPKLLIQFQNNGVVDDSQLPKDRFSAERLKGVDSTLKIQPAKLEDSAVYLCASSRRTGPNSPLHFGNGTRLTVT.

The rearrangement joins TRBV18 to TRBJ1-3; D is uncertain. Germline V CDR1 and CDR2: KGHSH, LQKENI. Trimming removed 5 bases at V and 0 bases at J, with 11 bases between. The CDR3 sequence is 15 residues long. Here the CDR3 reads CASSGELSSGNTIYF. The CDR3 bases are TGTGCCAGCTCAGGCGAACTAAGCTCTGGAAACACCATATATTTT.

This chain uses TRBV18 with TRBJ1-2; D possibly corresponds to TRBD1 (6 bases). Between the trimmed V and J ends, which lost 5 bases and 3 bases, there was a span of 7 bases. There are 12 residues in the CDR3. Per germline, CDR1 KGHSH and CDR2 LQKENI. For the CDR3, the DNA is TGTGCCAGCTCATACAGGGACTATGGCTACACCTTC. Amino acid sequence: CASSYRDYGYTF.

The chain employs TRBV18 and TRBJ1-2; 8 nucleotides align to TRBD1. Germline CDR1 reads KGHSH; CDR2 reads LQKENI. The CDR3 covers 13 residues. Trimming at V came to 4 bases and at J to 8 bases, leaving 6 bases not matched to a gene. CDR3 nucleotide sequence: TGTGCCAGCTCACGTCAGGGGGCTAAGGGCTACACCTTC. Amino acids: CASSRQGAKGYTF. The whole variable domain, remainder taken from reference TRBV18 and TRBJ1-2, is NAGVMQNPRHLVRRRGQEARLRCSPMKGHSHVYWYRQLPEEGLKFMVYLQKENIIDESGMPKERFSAEFPKEGPSILRIQQVVRGDSAAYFCASSRQGAKGYTFGSGTRLTVV.

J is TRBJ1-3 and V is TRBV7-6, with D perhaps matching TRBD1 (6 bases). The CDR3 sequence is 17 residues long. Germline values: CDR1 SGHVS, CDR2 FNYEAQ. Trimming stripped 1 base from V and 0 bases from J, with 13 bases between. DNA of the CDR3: TGTGCCAGCAGCTTAGACAGGGCCGGGAACTCTGGAAACACCATATATTTT. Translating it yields CASSLDRAGNSGNTIYF.

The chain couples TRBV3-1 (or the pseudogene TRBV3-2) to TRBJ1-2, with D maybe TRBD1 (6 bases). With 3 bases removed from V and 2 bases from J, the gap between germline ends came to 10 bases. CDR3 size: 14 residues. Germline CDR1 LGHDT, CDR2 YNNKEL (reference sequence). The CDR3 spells CASSQGGGNYGYTF. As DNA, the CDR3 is TGTGCCAGCAGCCAGGGGGGGGGCAACTATGGCTACACCTTC.

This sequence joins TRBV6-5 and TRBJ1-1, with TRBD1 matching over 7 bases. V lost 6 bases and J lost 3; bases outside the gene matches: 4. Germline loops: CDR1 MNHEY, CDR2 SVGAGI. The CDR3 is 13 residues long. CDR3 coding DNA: TGTGCCAGCAGCCAGGGGGGTTACACTGAAGCTTTCTTT. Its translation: CASSQGGYTEAFF.

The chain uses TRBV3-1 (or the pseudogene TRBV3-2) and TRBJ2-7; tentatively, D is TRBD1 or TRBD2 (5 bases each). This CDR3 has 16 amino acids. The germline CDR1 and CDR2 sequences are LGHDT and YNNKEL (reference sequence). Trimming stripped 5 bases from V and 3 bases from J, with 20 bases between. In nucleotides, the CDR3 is TGTGCCAGCAGCTCCAGGGTAAGGGACCCCCACTACGAGCAGTACTTC. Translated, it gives CASSSRVRDPHYEQYF.

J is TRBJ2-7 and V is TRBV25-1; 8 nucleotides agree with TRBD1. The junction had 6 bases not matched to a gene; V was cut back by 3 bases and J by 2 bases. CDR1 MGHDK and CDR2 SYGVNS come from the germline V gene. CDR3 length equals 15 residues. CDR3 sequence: CASSDSTGETYEQYF. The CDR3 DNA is TGTGCCAGCAGTGATTCGACAGGGGAAACCTACGAGCAGTACTTC.

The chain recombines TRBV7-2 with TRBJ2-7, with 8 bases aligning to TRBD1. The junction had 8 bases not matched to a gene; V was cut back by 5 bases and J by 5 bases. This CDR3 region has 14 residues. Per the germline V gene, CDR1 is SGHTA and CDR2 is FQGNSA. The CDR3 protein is CASSLDREPNEQYF. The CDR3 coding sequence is TGTGCCAGCAGCCTGGACAGGGAGCCAAACGAGCAGTACTTC.

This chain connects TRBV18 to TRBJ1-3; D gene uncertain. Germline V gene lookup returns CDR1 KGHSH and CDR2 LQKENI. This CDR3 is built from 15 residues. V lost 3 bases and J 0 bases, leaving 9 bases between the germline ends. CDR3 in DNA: TGTGCCAGCTCACCCGCCAGAACCTCTGGAAACACCATATATTTT. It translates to CASSPARTSGNTIYF.

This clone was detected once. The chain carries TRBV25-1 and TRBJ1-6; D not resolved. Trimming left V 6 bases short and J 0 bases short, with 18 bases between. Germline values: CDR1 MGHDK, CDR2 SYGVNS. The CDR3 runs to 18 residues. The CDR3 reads CASRDDGAQSSYNSPLHF. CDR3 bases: TGTGCCAGCAGGGACGATGGTGCCCAGAGCTCCTATAATTCACCCCTCCACTTT.

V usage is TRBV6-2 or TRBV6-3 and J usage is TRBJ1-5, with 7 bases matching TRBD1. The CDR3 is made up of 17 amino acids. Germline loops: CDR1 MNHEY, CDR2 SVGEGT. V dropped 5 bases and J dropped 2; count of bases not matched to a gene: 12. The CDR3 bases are TGTGCCAGCAGTCCGCTACAACAGGGGTTGGGCAATCAGCCCCAGCATTTT. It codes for CASSPLQQGLGNQPQHF.

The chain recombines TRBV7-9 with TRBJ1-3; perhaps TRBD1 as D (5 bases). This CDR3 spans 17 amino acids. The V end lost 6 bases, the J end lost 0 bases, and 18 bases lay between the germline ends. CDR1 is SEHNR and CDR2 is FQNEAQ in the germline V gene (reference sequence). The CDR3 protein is CASRETRVISSGNTIYF. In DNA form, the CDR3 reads TGTGCCAGCAGAGAAACCAGGGTAATAAGCTCTGGAAACACCATATATTTT.

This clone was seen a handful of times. CDR3: CASSPSGPASYNEQFF. Here the CDR3 DNA reads TGTGCCAGCAGCCCGAGCGGCCCGGCCTCCTACAATGAGCAGTTCTTC. The chain couples TRBV7-9 to TRBJ2-1; perhaps TRBD2 as D (5 bases). Germline CDR1 SEHNR, CDR2 FQNEAQ (reference sequence). The CDR3 spans 16 residues. V lost 5 bases and J lost 0, with 14 bases in between.

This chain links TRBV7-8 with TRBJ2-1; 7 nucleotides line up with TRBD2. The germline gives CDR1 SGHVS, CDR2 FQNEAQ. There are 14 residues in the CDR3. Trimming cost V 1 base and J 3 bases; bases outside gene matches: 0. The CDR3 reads CASSLGGGYNEQFF. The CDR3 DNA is TGTGCCAGCAGCTTAGGCGGGGGCTACAATGAGCAGTTCTTC.

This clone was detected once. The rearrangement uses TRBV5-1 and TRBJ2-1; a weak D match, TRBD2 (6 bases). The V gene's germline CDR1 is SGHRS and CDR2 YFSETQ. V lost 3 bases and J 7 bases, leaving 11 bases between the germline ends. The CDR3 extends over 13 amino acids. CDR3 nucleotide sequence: TGCGCCAGCAGCTCCTATAGCGGAAATGAGCAGTTCTTC. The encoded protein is CASSSYSGNEQFF.

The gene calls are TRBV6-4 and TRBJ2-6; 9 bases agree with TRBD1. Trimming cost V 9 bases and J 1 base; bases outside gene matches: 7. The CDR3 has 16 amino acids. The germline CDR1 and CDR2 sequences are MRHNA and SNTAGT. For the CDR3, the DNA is TGTGCCAGTACGGGACAGGGAGGTTCTGGGGCCAACGTCCTGACTTTC. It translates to CASTGQGGSGANVLTF.

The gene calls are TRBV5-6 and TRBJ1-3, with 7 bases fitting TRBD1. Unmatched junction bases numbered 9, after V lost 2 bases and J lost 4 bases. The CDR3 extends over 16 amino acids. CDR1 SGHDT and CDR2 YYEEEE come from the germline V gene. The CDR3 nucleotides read TGTGCCAGCAGCTTCGGGGACAGTGGGATGGGAAACACCATATATTTT. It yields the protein CASSFGDSGMGNTIYF.